This entry lists 15 T cell receptor beta chains sequenced from one sample in a study of CD4 T cells in relation to SARS-CoV-2 and coronaviruses. Repertoires were generated with immunoSEQ multiplex PCR, while TCRdb's copy carries only in-frame clones and drops some. This table holds tens of thousands of clones, less than 95% found once. Before the COVID-19 pandemic, during about 2011-2018, CD4+ T cells were taken from unexposed donors. The sample was naive CD4+ T cells from PBMCs. Regarding subset: naive CD4+ T cells isolated by negative enrichment. These receptors came from a human donor in good health.

The V and J genes are TRBV5-1 and TRBJ1-3; 7 bases fit TRBD1. V was clipped by 4 bases and J by 0 bases; unmatched bases: 7. This CDR3 has 16 residues. Germline V gives CDR1 SGHRS, CDR2 YFSETQ. CDR3 loop: CASSQTGIHSGNTIYF. For the CDR3, the DNA is TGCGCCAGCAGCCAGACAGGGATACACTCTGGAAACACCATATATTTT.

The chain recombines TRBV11-2 with TRBJ1-5, with D possibly TRBD1 on 6 matching bases. Germline V gives CDR1 SGHAT, CDR2 FQNNGV. V lost 1 base, J lost 5 bases, and 12 bases lay in between. The CDR3 has 15 residues. This CDR3 is CASSLAGGVYQPQHF. The CDR3 coding sequence is TGTGCCAGCAGCTTAGCGGGGGGCGTTTATCAGCCCCAGCATTTT.

The rearrangement links TRBV19 to TRBJ2-3, with 11 bases that match TRBD2. The CDR3 covers 17 residues. After removal of 3 bases from V and 3 bases from J, the junction contained 8 bases not matched to a gene. Germline CDR1 reads LNHDA; CDR2 reads SQIVND (reference sequence). DNA for the CDR3: TGTGCCAGTAGTATCCGAAGACTAGCGGGAAGGACAGATACGCAGTATTTT. Its translation: CASSIRRLAGRTDTQYF.

In DNA form, the CDR3 reads TGTGCCAGCAGTGAAGCTGCAGGCCTAACGCAGTACTTC. This encodes CASSEAAGLTQYF. The genes are TRBV2 and TRBJ2-7, with unresolved D. Trimming cost V 0 bases and J 9 bases, with 12 bases left between them. The CDR3 covers 13 residues. Germline V CDR1 and CDR2: SNHLY, FYNNEI.

J is TRBJ2-7 and V is TRBV6-6, with D unclear. Trimming removed 8 bases from V and 0 bases from J, with 8 bases in between. The germline V gene has CDR1 MNHNY and CDR2 SVGAGI (reference sequence). The CDR3 length is 12 residues. The CDR3 nucleotides read TGTGCCAGCCGAGGTAGCTCCTACGAGCAGTACTTC. It encodes CASRGSSYEQYF.

The rearrangement joins TRBV12-3 or TRBV12-4 to TRBJ2-3; D is undetermined. This CDR3 has 13 residues. The V gene lost 3 bases and the J gene lost 0 bases, with 4 bases spanning the gap. CDR3 sequence: CASSFSSTDTQYF. The DNA for the CDR3 is TGTGCCAGCAGTTTTTCAAGCACAGATACGCAGTATTTT.

This CDR3 reads CSASETSRGGNEQFF. CDR3 nucleotide sequence: TGCAGTGCTAGTGAGACTAGTCGAGGGGGGAATGAGCAGTTCTTC. This chain joins TRBV20-1 and TRBJ2-1, with D perhaps TRBD1 or TRBD2 (6 bases each). This CDR3 contains 15 residues. The germline V gene encodes CDR1 DFQATT and CDR2 SNEGSKA (reference sequence). With 3 bases removed from V and 7 bases from J, the gap between germline ends came to 19 bases.

The rearrangement uses TRBV24-1 and TRBJ2-7; 8 nucleotides agree with TRBD1. Losses at the gene ends were 7 bases for V and 4 bases for J; bases not matched to a gene: 5. Germline V gene sequence: CDR1 KGHDR, CDR2 SFDVKD. This CDR3 has 13 amino acids. CDR3 sequence (DNA): TGTGCCACCAGCAAGACAGGGGCTTACGAGCAGTACTTC. Translating it yields CATSKTGAYEQYF.

This chain connects TRBV28 to TRBJ1-5; no reliable D call. Looked up from germline, CDR1 is MDHEN and CDR2 is SYDVKM. The germline V and J ends were trimmed by 6 bases and 3 bases, with 18 bases remaining between them. The CDR3 is 16 residues long. The DNA for the CDR3 is TGTGCCAGCAGATCCCACGCCCTCTACCTCAATCAGCCCCAGCATTTT. It specifies CASRSHALYLNQPQHF.

The V gene is TRBV10-3, the J gene TRBJ1-1; no clear D gene. Trimming stripped 7 bases from V and 1 base from J, with 10 bases between. This CDR3 contains 13 residues. Germline values: CDR1 ENHRY, CDR2 SYGVKD. CDR3 nucleotide sequence: TGTGCCATCACCCTAAGTGCGAACACTGAAGCTTTCTTT. The encoded protein is CAITLSANTEAFF.

The rearrangement links TRBV6-4 to TRBJ2-4, with no clear D. The CDR3 is 14 amino acids. Germline CDR1 MRHNA, CDR2 SNTAGT. Trimming cost V 2 bases and J 0 bases, with 5 bases left between them. The CDR3 loop reads CASSDVQAKNIQYF. DNA of the CDR3: TGTGCCAGCAGTGACGTCCAAGCCAAAAACATTCAGTACTTC.

CDR3 region: CASSFLRDRGTYLSNQPQHF. DNA of the CDR3: TGTGCCAGCAGTTTCCTCCGGGACAGGGGAACCTATCTGAGCAATCAGCCCCAGCATTTT. The chain employs TRBV28 and TRBJ1-5; 10 bases are shared with TRBD1. From germline, CDR1 is MDHEN and CDR2 SYDVKM. V was clipped by 3 bases and J by 1 base; unmatched bases: 15. This CDR3 comprises 20 residues.

V and J are TRBV6-5 and TRBJ1-4; 9 bases map to TRBD1. Germline trimming cut 4 bases from V and 6 bases from J; bases unmatched to any gene: 6. This CDR3 has 15 residues. CDR1 and CDR2 (germline): MNHEY, SVGAGI. The CDR3 DNA reads TGTGCCAGCAGTTCTCCGGGACAGGGTCATGAAAAACTGTTTTTT. This sequence encodes CASSSPGQGHEKLFF.

The chain joins TRBV11-2 to TRBJ2-7; 8 bases line up with TRBD1. CDR3 size: 15 residues. V was pared by 4 bases and J by 3 bases, with 8 bases of the junction left unmatched. Germline CDR1 and CDR2: SGHAT and FQNNGV. The CDR3 DNA reads TGTGCCAGCAGCTCCCCGGGACAGGCGGGCTACGAGCAGTACTTC. It translates to CASSSPGQAGYEQYF.

V usage is TRBV7-2 and J usage is TRBJ2-3, with D unresolved. Germline CDR1 and CDR2: SGHTA and FQGNSA. This CDR3 comprises 13 residues. V was shortened by 1 base and J by 3 bases, with 5 bases between the two germline ends. The chain's CDR3 is CASSLDGTDTQYF. For the CDR3, the DNA is TGTGCCAGCAGCTTAGATGGTACAGATACGCAGTATTTT.